One and the same sample provided the 9 T cell receptor beta chains below, sequenced in a study of T cells in Graves' hyperthyroidism and ophthalmopathy (dated by TCRdb to about 2019). To prepare the library, multiplex PCR was applied. Reads for this sample came from an Illumina HiSeq 2000. TCR beta CDR3 regions were amplified from RNA transcripts. The first round of RT-PCR for the TCR CDR3 was performed with the HTBI primer set and the Qiagen OneStep RT-PCR kit. TCRdb redid the processing of the public reads, applying fastp at Q25 and MiXCR, and retained in-frame beta chains. Under each unique CDR3 protein, matching rows form one entry showing the most common genes and DNA. Here the sample has about 560,000 distinct CDR3 sequences; over 15% occur a single time. The ten largest clones capture more than 15% of the sample. Sequencing was done on a sample of blood. Receptors originate from a woman between 18 and 29 years old with Graves' hyperthyroidism.

DNA of the CDR3: TGTGCCAGTAGTATAGCAAGGGCCGCTAACACCGGGGAGCTGTTTTTT. Its translation: CASSIARAANTGELFF. The chain recombines TRBV19 with TRBJ2-2; no clear D. The CDR3 runs to 16 residues. Germline values: CDR1 LNHDA, CDR2 SQIVND (reference sequence). V lost 1 base and J 2 bases, leaving 11 bases between the germline ends.

V and J are TRBV27 and TRBJ2-7, with 12 bases aligning to TRBD1. Germline V gene data show CDR1 as MNHEY and CDR2 as SMNVEV (reference sequence). CDR3 length equals 17 residues. J was trimmed by 1 base and V by 5 bases; bases with no gene match: 9. CDR3 DNA: TGTGCCAGCAGTAACCCGGGACAGGGGGCGGCGTCCTACGAGCAGTACTTC. Protein product: CASSNPGQGAASYEQYF.

Ten or more counts support this clonotype. The rearrangement links TRBV7-2 to TRBJ2-5, with a tentative D call TRBD2 (6 bases). In germline, CDR1 is SGHTA, CDR2 FQGNSA. Trimming stripped 3 bases from V and 5 bases from J, with 13 bases between. The CDR3 runs to 14 residues. CDR3 residues: CASSFVAGRETQYF. The CDR3 bases are TGTGCCAGCAGCTTCGTCGCGGGAAGGGAGACCCAGTACTTC.

This clonotype appeared many times. The CDR3 nucleotides read TGTGCCAGCAGCTTAGACGGGACTTACACAGATACGCAGTATTTT. Its protein product is CASSLDGTYTDTQYF. This chain links TRBV7-9 with TRBJ2-3, with a possible D match to TRBD2 (6 bases). Per germline, CDR1 SEHNR and CDR2 FQNEAQ (reference sequence). There are 15 residues in the CDR3. The V end lost 1 base, the J end lost 2 bases, and 10 bases lay between the germline ends.

This clonotype has just a few counts. The V and J genes are TRBV7-9 and TRBJ2-2; D assignment may be TRBD1 or TRBD2 (6 bases each). Trimming stripped 1 base from V and 6 bases from J, with 15 bases between. CDR3 length equals 16 residues. Per the germline V gene, CDR1 is SEHNR and CDR2 is FQNEAQ (reference sequence). The DNA for the CDR3 is TGTGCCAGCAGCTTAGGTGAAAGGGGGGCTGCCGGGGAGCTGTTTTTT. The encoded protein is CASSLGERGAAGELFF.

The rearrangement links TRBV19 to TRBJ1-4, with D unclear. CDR1 is LNHDA and CDR2 is SQIVND in the germline V gene (reference sequence). The CDR3 loop spans 15 amino acids. V lost 3 bases to trimming and J lost 3 bases, with 11 bases between them. The CDR3 spells CASSIHRSANEKLFF. The CDR3 DNA reads TGTGCCAGTAGTATCCATCGTAGCGCTAATGAAAAACTGTTTTTT.

This clonotype was detected many times. The chain carries TRBV6-2 or TRBV6-3 and TRBJ2-3, with unresolved D. The CDR3 covers 14 residues. Trimming took off 2 bases at V and 2 bases at J, with 8 bases between the two ends. Germline V lookup: CDR1 MNHEY, CDR2 SVGEGT. This CDR3 reads CASSYVGPTDTQYF. The CDR3 DNA reads as TGTGCCAGCAGTTACGTAGGACCCACAGATACGCAGTATTTT.

This clonotype has just a few counts. The chain is built from TRBV10-3 and TRBJ2-7; maybe TRBD2 (5 bases). The V and J ends lost 1 base and 6 bases respectively, with 7 bases between them. This CDR3 spans 12 amino acids. From germline, CDR1 is ENHRY and CDR2 SYGVKD. Here the CDR3 DNA reads TGTGCCATCAGTGAGTTAGCGTCCGAGCAGTACTTC. This sequence encodes CAISELASEQYF.

This clonotype was counted only a few times. The chain couples TRBV7-7 to TRBJ2-1; the match to TRBD2 covers 10 bases. V lost 1 base and J lost 9; bases outside the gene matches: 3. This CDR3 is built from 14 residues. The germline V gene has CDR1 SSHAT and CDR2 FNYEAQ (reference sequence). The CDR3 nucleotides are TGTGCCAGCAGCTTAGTAGTAGCGGGGGGTGAGCAGTTCTTC. Its protein is CASSLVVAGGEQFF. Based on the CDR3 plus reference TRBV7-7 and TRBJ2-1, the full variable domain is GAGVSQSPRYKVTKRGQDVTLRCDPISSHATLYWYQQALGQGPEFLTYFNYEAQPDKSGLPSDRFSAERPEGSISTLTIQRTEQRDSAMYRCASSLVVAGGEQFFGPGTRLTVL.